This is a list of T cell receptor beta chains from one sample in a study of PD-L1 blockade in urothelial cancer. The method was immunoSEQ multiplex PCR; TCRdb's version includes in-frame clones alone and lacks a portion of them. The sample has about 52,000 clones, 84% seen once. Material: PBMCs, obtained around atezolizumab (anti-PD-L1) treatment. All receptors come from a man aged 50 or older with urothelial cancer. The CDR3 runs from the conserved cysteine through the conserved F or W. A D gene is named only where the DNA matches it firmly. Only some rows state a clone size, as once, few, many or a class for expanded clones.

TRBV9	-	TRBJ2-2	-	TGTGCCAGCAGCGTCGGGGTCGGGGAGCTGTTTTTT	CASSVGVGELFF
TRBV5-4	-	TRBJ2-1	-	TGTGCCAGCAGCTTGGTTGTAGGACAGACAAACAATGAGCAGTTCTTC	CASSLVVGQTNNEQFF
TRBV4-2	TRBD1	TRBJ1-2	-	TGTGCCAGCAGCCCCGAGACAGGGCGGTATGGCTACACCTTC	CASSPETGRYGYTF
TRBV7-2	TRBD2	TRBJ2-5	-	TGTGCCAGCAGCTTAGACACGGGAGGGCAAGAGACCCAGTACTTC	CASSLDTGGQETQYF
TRBV6-6	-	TRBJ2-5	-	TGTGCCAGCAGGGCCGGAGGGGAAGAGACCCAGTACTTC	CASRAGGEETQYF
TRBV7-9	TRBD1	TRBJ2-7	-	TGTGCCAGCAGCTTATATATCGACCTGGACAGGGCCTACGAGCAGTACTTC	CASSLYIDLDRAYEQYF
TRBV10-3	TRBD1	TRBJ2-3	-	TGTGCCATCAGTGCTGCCCAGGGGGGCACAGATACGCAGTATTTT	CAISAAQGGTDTQYF
TRBV6-5	TRBD1	TRBJ1-2	-	TGTGCCAGCAGTCCTGACAGGGTAGTTTTCTATGGCTACACCTTC	CASSPDRVVFYGYTF
TRBV6-6	TRBD1	TRBJ2-3	-	TGTGCCAGCAGTACAACAGGGGCGGTAGCAGATACGCAGTATTTT	CASSTTGAVADTQYF
TRBV28	-	TRBJ1-2	-	TGTGCCAGCAACAGGGTGGACTATGGCTACACCTTC	CASNRVDYGYTF
TRBV7-3	TRBD1	TRBJ2-3	-	TGTGCCAGCAGCAACCGGGACAGGTCCCCAGATACGCAGTATTTT	CASSNRDRSPDTQYF
TRBV5-6	TRBD1	TRBJ2-5	-	TGTGCCAGCAGCTTGGCAGGGGGTAGGGAGACCCAGTACTTC	CASSLAGGRETQYF
TRBV27	-	TRBJ2-7	-	TGTGCCAGCACCCCCTCGACTAGTACGGGAGAGCAGTACTTC	CASTPSTSTGEQYF
TRBV28	-	TRBJ2-1	-	TGTGCCAGCAGTCCCCCGACTCCAGAACAGTTCTTC	CASSPPTPEQFF
TRBV10-2	-	TRBJ2-7	-	TGCGCCAGCAGCGCAAACTTCCCGAGCTCCTACGAGCAGTACTTC	CASSANFPSSYEQYF
TRBV9	TRBD1	TRBJ1-2	-	TGTGCCAGCAGCCCCGGGACAGACTATGGCTACACCTTC	CASSPGTDYGYTF
TRBV30	TRBD1	TRBJ1-5	-	TGTGCCTGGAGTGTAATGGGACAGGGCAATCAGCCCCAGCATTTT	CAWSVMGQGNQPQHF
TRBV7-2	-	TRBJ2-5	large	TGTGCCAGCAGCTCCCGACAGTACCAAGAGACCCAGTACTTC	CASSSRQYQETQYF
TRBV13	TRBD2	TRBJ2-3	-	TGTGCCAGCAGCTTACGGACTAGTGCGACAGATACGCAGTATTTT	CASSLRTSATDTQYF
TRBV6-6	TRBD2	TRBJ2-2	-	TGTGCCAGCAGTGGACTAGCGGGAGTGACCGGGGAGCTGTTTTTT	CASSGLAGVTGELFF
TRBV30	TRBD2	TRBJ2-3	-	TGTGCCTGGAGTGTATATGGGGGGGCTAGCGGGAGGTCAAGTACGCAGTATTTT	CAWSVYGGASGRSSTQYF
TRBV6-1	TRBD1	TRBJ2-7	-	TGTGCCAGCAGCAGGGGGCTCTACGAGCAGTACTTC	CASSRGLYEQYF
TRBV15	TRBD1	TRBJ1-2	-	TGTGCCACCAGCAGAGCCGGGACAGCCCCCAACTATGGCTACACCTTC	CATSRAGTAPNYGYTF